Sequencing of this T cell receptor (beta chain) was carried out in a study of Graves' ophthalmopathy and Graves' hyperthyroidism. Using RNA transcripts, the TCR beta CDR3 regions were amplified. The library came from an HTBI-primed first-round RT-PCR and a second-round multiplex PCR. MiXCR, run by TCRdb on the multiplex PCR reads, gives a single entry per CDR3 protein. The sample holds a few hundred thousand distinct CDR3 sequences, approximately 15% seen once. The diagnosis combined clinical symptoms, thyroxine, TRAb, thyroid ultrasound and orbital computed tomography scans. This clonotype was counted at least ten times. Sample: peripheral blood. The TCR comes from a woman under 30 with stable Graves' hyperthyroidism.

For the CDR3, the DNA is TGCAGCGTGAGTCAGGGTAACGAGCAGTACTTC. This sequence encodes CSVSQGNEQYF. The chain employs TRBV29-1 and TRBJ2-7, with a weak D call TRBD1 (5 bases). The germline V gene has CDR1 SQVTM and CDR2 ANQGSEA. The CDR3 spans 11 residues. With 6 bases removed from V and 5 bases from J, the gap between germline ends came to 11 bases.